This T cell receptor (beta chain) comes out of a study of sequential checkpoint blockade in melanoma. For the study at large: First-line arms were nivolumab then ipilimumab, or the reverse, randomized 1:1. Both treatment sequences were followed by maintenance nivolumab.

The CDR3 totals 15 residues. Germline CDR1 reads SGHDT; CDR2 reads YYEEEE. Trimming took 0 bases from V and 6 from J; bases not matched to a gene: 5. Treatment noted: randomized to nivolumab then ipilimumab (arm A) or the reverse (arm B). Patients had received no earlier DNA-damaging chemotherapy. Sorted cells were live CD3+CD8+, lacking CD19 and CD56, from PBMCs. The table came from immunoSEQ multiplex PCR; TCRdb's copy has only in-frame clones and leaves some out. Of 9,500 to 15,000 clones in the sample, around 83% were seen once. This chain uses TRBV5-6 with TRBJ1-5, with TRBD1 identical over 8 bases. The sample consisted of CD8+ T cells sorted from blood (inferred from file names), taken from a patient given nivolumab and ipilimumab in sequence. This receptor was taken from a human donor with melanoma. CDR3 bases: TGTGCCAGCAGCTTGGGGACAGGGAATAGTCAGCCCCAGCATTTT. This codes for CASSLGTGNSQPQHF. The full variable domain, completed using reference TRBV5-6 and TRBJ1-5, is DAGVTQSPTHLIKTRGQQVTLRCSPKSGHDTVSWYQQALGQGPQFIFQYYEEEERQRGNFPDRFSGHQFPNYSSELNVNALLLGDSALYLCASSLGTGNSQPQHFGDGTRLSIL.